This T cell receptor (beta chain) was recorded in a study of cytomegalovirus exposure and HLA in healthy donors. Overall study context: Across roughly 400 genotyped donors, 65% to 90% landed in the Caucasian-associated ancestry cluster. Study-level points and caveats: According to the study, 180 or so TCR beta chains were cytomegalovirus-associated. In an earlier analysis, about 90% or about 30%: the productive usage of most TCR beta V segments.

In germline, CDR1 is SGHNT, CDR2 YYREEE (reference sequence). Between the trimmed V and J ends, which lost 4 bases and 4 bases, there was a span of 14 bases. CDR3 length: 14 residues. Regarding this clone: Its antigen remains unknown.

All donors participated as healthy donors of bone marrow. Both 60 Vbeta primers and 13 Jbeta primers went into the PCR. Clones were read by immunoSEQ multiplex PCR, and TCRdb kept only the in-frame ones, dropping some. The data hold approximately 150,000 clones, with 80% observed a single time. The V gene is TRBV5-4, the J gene TRBJ1-1; D remains unclear. Sequencing used PBMCs. This receptor was identified in a young man in good health and CMV-seronegative. CDR3 in amino acids: CASSPLGSGTEAFF. The CDR3 region has the DNA TGTGCCAGCAGCCCTCTTGGTTCCGGCACTGAAGCTTTCTTT.